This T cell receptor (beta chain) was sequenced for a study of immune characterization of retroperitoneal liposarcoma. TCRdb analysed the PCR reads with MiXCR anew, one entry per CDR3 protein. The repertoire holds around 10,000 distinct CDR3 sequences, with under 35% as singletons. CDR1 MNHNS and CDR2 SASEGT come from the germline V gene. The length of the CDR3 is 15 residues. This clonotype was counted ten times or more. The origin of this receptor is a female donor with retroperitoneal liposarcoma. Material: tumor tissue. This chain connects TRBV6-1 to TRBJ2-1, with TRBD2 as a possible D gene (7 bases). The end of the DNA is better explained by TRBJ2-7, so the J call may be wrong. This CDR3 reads CASSEGGGSYNEQYF. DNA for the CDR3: TGTGCCAGCAGTGAAGGGGGGGGCTCCTACAATGAGCAGTACTTC.